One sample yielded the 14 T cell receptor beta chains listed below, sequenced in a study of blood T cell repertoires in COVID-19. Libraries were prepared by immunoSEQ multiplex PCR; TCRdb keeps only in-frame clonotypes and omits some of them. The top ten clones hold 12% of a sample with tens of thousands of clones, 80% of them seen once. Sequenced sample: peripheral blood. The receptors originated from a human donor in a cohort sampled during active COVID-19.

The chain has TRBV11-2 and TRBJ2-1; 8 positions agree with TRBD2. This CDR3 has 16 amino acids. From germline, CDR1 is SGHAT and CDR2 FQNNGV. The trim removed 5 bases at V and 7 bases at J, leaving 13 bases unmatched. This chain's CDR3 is CASSRTGTRLANEQFF. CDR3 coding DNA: TGTGCCAGCAGCCGAACGGGGACCAGACTAGCGAATGAGCAGTTCTTC.

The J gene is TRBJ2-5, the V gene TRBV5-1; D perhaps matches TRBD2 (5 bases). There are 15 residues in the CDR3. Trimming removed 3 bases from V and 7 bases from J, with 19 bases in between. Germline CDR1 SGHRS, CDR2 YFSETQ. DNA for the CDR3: TGCGCCAGCAGCTACCAGATGGGGAGAAAGGGGACCCAGTACTTC. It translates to CASSYQMGRKGTQYF.

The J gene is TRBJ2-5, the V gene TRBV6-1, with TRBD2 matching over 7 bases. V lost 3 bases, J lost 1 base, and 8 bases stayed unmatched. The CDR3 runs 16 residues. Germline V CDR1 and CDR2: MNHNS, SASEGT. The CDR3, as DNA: TGTGCCAGCAGTGAGGGGGTACTAGCGAGCCAAGAGACCCAGTACTTC. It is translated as CASSEGVLASQETQYF.

This chain's CDR3 is CASSHVLGTSGKGSKNIQYF. CDR3 sequence (DNA): TGTGCCAGCAGCCACGTCCTTGGGACTAGCGGGAAGGGATCCAAAAACATTCAGTACTTC. The V and J genes are TRBV3-1 (or the pseudogene TRBV3-2) and TRBJ2-4; 13 bases line up with TRBD2. The CDR3 is made up of 20 amino acids. J was trimmed by 2 bases and V by 3 bases; bases with no gene match: 13. The germline gives CDR1 LGHDT, CDR2 YNNKEL (reference sequence).

CDR3 amino acids: CSGARENIQYF. As DNA, the CDR3 is TGCAGCGGGGCCCGGGAGAACATTCAGTACTTC. The gene calls are TRBV29-1 and TRBJ2-4, with D possibly TRBD2 on 6 matching bases. This CDR3 has 11 amino acids. Germline V CDR1 and CDR2: SQVTM, ANQGSEA. Trimming left V 7 bases short and J 7 bases short, with 11 bases between.

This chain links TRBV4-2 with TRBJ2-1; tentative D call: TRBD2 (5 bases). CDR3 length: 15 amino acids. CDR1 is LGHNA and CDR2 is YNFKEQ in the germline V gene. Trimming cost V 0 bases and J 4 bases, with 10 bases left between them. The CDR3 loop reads CASSQERKRYNEQFF. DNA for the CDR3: TGTGCCAGCAGCCAAGAGCGGAAGCGGTACAATGAGCAGTTCTTC.

The CDR3 DNA reads TGCGCCAGCAGCTTGGGTGGACAGGGAAGGGGTCAGCCCCAGCATTTT. Its protein product is CASSLGGQGRGQPQHF. The chain combines TRBV5-1 with TRBJ1-5; 8 bases are a match to TRBD1. Germline V lookup: CDR1 SGHRS, CDR2 YFSETQ. This CDR3 region has 16 residues. V lost 0 bases and J lost 6; bases outside the gene matches: 8.

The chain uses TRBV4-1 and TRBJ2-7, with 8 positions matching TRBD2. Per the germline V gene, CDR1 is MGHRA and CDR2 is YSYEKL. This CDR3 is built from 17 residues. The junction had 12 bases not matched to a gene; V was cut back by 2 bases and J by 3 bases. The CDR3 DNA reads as TGCGCCAGCAGCCAACGTCCTAGCGGGTGGGGCAACTACGAGCAGTACGTC. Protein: CASSQRPSGWGNYEQYV.

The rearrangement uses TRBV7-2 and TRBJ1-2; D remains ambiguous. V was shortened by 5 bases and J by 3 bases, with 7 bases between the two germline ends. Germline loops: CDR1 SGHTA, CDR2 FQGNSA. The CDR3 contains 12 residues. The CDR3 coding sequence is TGTGCCAGCAGCCAAAATGACTATGGCTACACCTTC. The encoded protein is CASSQNDYGYTF. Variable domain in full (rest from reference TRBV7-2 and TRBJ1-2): GAGVSQSPSNKVTEKGKDVELRCDPISGHTALYWYRQSLGQGLEFLIYFQGNSAPDKSGLPSDRFSAERTGGSVSTLTIQRTQQEDSAVYLCASSQNDYGYTFGSGTRLTVV.

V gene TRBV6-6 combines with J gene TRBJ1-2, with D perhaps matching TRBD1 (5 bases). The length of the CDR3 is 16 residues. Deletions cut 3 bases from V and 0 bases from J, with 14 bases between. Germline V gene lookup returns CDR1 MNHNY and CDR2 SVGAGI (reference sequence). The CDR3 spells CASSYRQGPSNYGYTF. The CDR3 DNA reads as TGTGCCAGCAGTTATCGCCAGGGCCCCTCTAACTATGGCTACACCTTC.

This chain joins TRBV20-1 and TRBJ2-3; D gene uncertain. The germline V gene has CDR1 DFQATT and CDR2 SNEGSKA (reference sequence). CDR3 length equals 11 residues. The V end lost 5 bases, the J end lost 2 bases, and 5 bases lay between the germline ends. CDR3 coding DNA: TGCAGTGCTTCCAACACAGATACGCAGTATTTT. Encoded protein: CSASNTDTQYF.

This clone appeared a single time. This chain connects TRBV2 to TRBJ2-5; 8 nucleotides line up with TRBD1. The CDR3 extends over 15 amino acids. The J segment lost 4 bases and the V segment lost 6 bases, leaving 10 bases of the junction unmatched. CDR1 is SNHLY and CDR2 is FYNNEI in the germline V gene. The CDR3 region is CASRRGGQGTETQYF. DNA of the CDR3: TGTGCCAGCAGGCGGGGTGGACAGGGAACAGAGACCCAGTACTTC.

The CDR3 DNA sequence: TGTGCCAGCAAAGCCAATCGGCAGGCTCATGAGCCTGAAGCTTTCTTT. Amino acids: CASKANRQAHEPEAFF. The V and J genes are TRBV25-1 and TRBJ1-1; D gene unclear. Germline V gene sequence: CDR1 MGHDK, CDR2 SYGVNS. CDR3 size: 16 residues. V lost 7 bases, J lost 6 bases, and 24 bases lay in between.

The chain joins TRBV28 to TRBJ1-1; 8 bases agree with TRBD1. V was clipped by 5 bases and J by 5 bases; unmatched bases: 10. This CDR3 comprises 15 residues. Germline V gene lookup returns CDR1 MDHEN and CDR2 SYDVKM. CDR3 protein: CASSGRTGYGTEAFF. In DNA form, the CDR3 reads TGTGCCAGCAGTGGGCGGACAGGGTATGGGACTGAAGCTTTCTTT.